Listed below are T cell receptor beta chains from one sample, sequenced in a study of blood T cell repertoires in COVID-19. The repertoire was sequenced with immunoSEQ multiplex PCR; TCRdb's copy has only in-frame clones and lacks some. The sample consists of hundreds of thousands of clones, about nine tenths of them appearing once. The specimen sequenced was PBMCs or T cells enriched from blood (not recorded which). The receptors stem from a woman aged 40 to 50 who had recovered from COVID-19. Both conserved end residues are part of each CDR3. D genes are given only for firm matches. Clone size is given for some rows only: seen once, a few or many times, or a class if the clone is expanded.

cdr3_aa: CASSVTGQEGYEQYF; cdr3_nt: TGCGCCAGCAGTGTTACCGGACAGGAGGGCTACGAGCAGTACTTC; cdr3_length: 15; clone_size: .; j_call: TRBJ2-7; d_call: .; v_call: TRBV10-1
cdr3_aa: CAISVFAGGNEQYF; cdr3_nt: TGTGCCATCAGTGTTTTTGCGGGAGGAAACGAGCAGTACTTC; cdr3_length: 14; clone_size: .; j_call: TRBJ2-7; d_call: TRBD2; v_call: TRBV10-3
cdr3_aa: CASRRQSLSGANVLTF; cdr3_nt: TGTGCCAGCAGGCGACAGAGTCTTTCTGGGGCCAACGTCCTGACTTTC; cdr3_length: 16; clone_size: .; j_call: TRBJ2-6; d_call: .; v_call: TRBV7-2
cdr3_aa: CASSLQTLQAEQFF; cdr3_nt: TGTGCCAGCAGCCTCCAGACACTTCAGGCTGAGCAGTTCTTC; cdr3_length: 14; clone_size: .; j_call: TRBJ2-1; d_call: .; v_call: TRBV3-1/TRBV3-2
cdr3_aa: CASSEAIGEYSNQPQHF; cdr3_nt: TGTGCCAGCAGTGAAGCGATTGGGGAGTATAGCAATCAGCCCCAGCATTTT; cdr3_length: 17; clone_size: .; j_call: TRBJ1-5; d_call: .; v_call: TRBV6-1
cdr3_aa: CASSQDRAGKNIQYF; cdr3_nt: TGCGCCAGCAGCCAAGATCGGGCGGGCAAAAACATTCAGTACTTC; cdr3_length: 15; clone_size: .; j_call: TRBJ2-4; d_call: .; v_call: TRBV4-3
cdr3_aa: CASTAGSTDTQYF; cdr3_nt: TGTGCCAGCACAGCGGGGAGTACAGATACGCAGTATTTT; cdr3_length: 13; clone_size: once; j_call: TRBJ2-3; d_call: TRBD2; v_call: TRBV28
cdr3_aa: CASSSNQGQGLGYTF; cdr3_nt: TGTGCCAGCAGTAGCAACCAAGGACAAGGGCTTGGCTACACCTTC; cdr3_length: 15; clone_size: .; j_call: TRBJ1-2; d_call: .; v_call: TRBV27
cdr3_aa: CASSLQGQGFTEAFF; cdr3_nt: TGTGCCAGCAGCCTACAGGGACAGGGCTTCACTGAAGCTTTCTTT; cdr3_length: 15; clone_size: .; j_call: TRBJ1-1; d_call: TRBD1; v_call: TRBV7-2
cdr3_aa: CASSPRRGGSTDTQYF; cdr3_nt: TGTGCCAGTAGTCCCCGTCGCGGCGGTAGCACAGATACGCAGTATTTT; cdr3_length: 16; clone_size: .; j_call: TRBJ2-3; d_call: .; v_call: TRBV19
cdr3_aa: CASSLRPGQGSNTEAFF; cdr3_nt: TGTGCCAGCAGCTTACGACCGGGACAGGGGTCGAACACTGAAGCTTTCTTT; cdr3_length: 17; clone_size: .; j_call: TRBJ1-1; d_call: TRBD1; v_call: TRBV7-2
cdr3_aa: CASRVEVGGGYTF; cdr3_nt: TGTGCCAGCAGGGTAGAGGTTGGAGGTGGCTACACCTTC; cdr3_length: 13; clone_size: few; j_call: TRBJ1-2; d_call: .; v_call: TRBV6-6
cdr3_aa: CASSYSLAGGQETQYF; cdr3_nt: TGTGCCAGCAGTTACTCCTTAGCGGGGGGGCAAGAGACCCAGTACTTC; cdr3_length: 16; clone_size: .; j_call: TRBJ2-5; d_call: TRBD2; v_call: TRBV6-5
cdr3_aa: CASSQDRQGAGQPQHF; cdr3_nt: TGCGCCAGCAGCCAAGATAGACAGGGGGCGGGTCAGCCCCAGCATTTT; cdr3_length: 16; clone_size: .; j_call: TRBJ1-5; d_call: TRBD1; v_call: TRBV4-3
cdr3_aa: CASSLNPGEQYF; cdr3_nt: TGTGCCAGCAGCCTAAACCCCGGCGAGCAGTACTTC; cdr3_length: 12; clone_size: .; j_call: TRBJ2-7; d_call: .; v_call: TRBV9
cdr3_aa: CASSLGENYGYTF; cdr3_nt: TGTGCCAGCAGCTTAGGAGAAAACTATGGCTACACCTTC; cdr3_length: 13; clone_size: .; j_call: TRBJ1-2; d_call: .; v_call: TRBV7-3
cdr3_aa: CASSLLVSTDTQYF; cdr3_nt: TGTGCCAGCAGTTTACTAGTTAGCACAGATACGCAGTATTTT; cdr3_length: 14; clone_size: .; j_call: TRBJ2-3; d_call: .; v_call: TRBV7-2
cdr3_aa: CASSLMGQNTEAFF; cdr3_nt: TGTGCCAGCAGCTTAATGGGACAGAACACTGAAGCTTTCTTT; cdr3_length: 14; clone_size: .; j_call: TRBJ1-1; d_call: .; v_call: TRBV7-3
cdr3_aa: CSASLAGGIYGYTF; cdr3_nt: TGCAGTGCTAGTTTAGCCGGGGGTATCTATGGCTACACCTTC; cdr3_length: 14; clone_size: .; j_call: TRBJ1-2; d_call: .; v_call: TRBV20-1
cdr3_aa: CASSFQNYEQYF; cdr3_nt: TGTGCCAGCAGCTTCCAAAACTACGAGCAGTACTTC; cdr3_length: 12; clone_size: .; j_call: TRBJ2-7; d_call: .; v_call: TRBV7-2
cdr3_aa: CASSLRTDQETQYF; cdr3_nt: TGTGCCAGCAGCTTGAGAACGGACCAAGAGACCCAGTACTTC; cdr3_length: 14; clone_size: .; j_call: TRBJ2-5; d_call: .; v_call: TRBV5-4
cdr3_aa: CASSETDRVITGELFF; cdr3_nt: TGCGCCAGCAGTGAAACCGACAGGGTGATTACCGGGGAGCTGTTTTTT; cdr3_length: 16; clone_size: .; j_call: TRBJ2-2; d_call: TRBD1; v_call: TRBV10-1
cdr3_aa: CASSLGGGNTEAFF; cdr3_nt: TGCGCCAGCAGCTTGGGGGGAGGAAACACTGAAGCTTTCTTT; cdr3_length: 14; clone_size: .; j_call: TRBJ1-1; d_call: .; v_call: TRBV5-1
cdr3_aa: CASSLDRGKSFEQYF; cdr3_nt: TGTGCCAGCAGCTTAGACAGGGGCAAGTCCTTCGAGCAGTACTTC; cdr3_length: 15; clone_size: few; j_call: TRBJ2-7; d_call: TRBD1; v_call: TRBV7-8
cdr3_aa: CASMSGSNAETQYF; cdr3_nt: TGCGCCAGCATGAGCGGGTCAAACGCAGAGACCCAGTACTTC; cdr3_length: 14; clone_size: .; j_call: TRBJ2-5; d_call: .; v_call: TRBV5-1
cdr3_aa: CASSLAYRGAEAFF; cdr3_nt: TGTGCCAGCAGCTTAGCCTACAGGGGCGCTGAAGCTTTCTTT; cdr3_length: 14; clone_size: .; j_call: TRBJ1-1; d_call: TRBD1; v_call: TRBV7-9
cdr3_aa: CASSPGEREYNEQFF; cdr3_nt: TGTGCCAGCAGCCCCGGAGAGAGGGAGTACAATGAGCAGTTCTTC; cdr3_length: 15; clone_size: .; j_call: TRBJ2-1; d_call: .; v_call: TRBV4-2
cdr3_aa: CATSDPGQPSGEAFF; cdr3_nt: TGTGCCACCAGTGATCCGGGACAGCCCTCAGGTGAAGCTTTCTTT; cdr3_length: 15; clone_size: .; j_call: TRBJ1-1; d_call: TRBD1; v_call: TRBV24-1